This T cell receptor beta chain was recorded in a study of T cell responses to AZD1222 COVID-19 vaccine. Study conclusions and caveats: Across spike, vaccine-associated CD4 TCRs were found, dominant at 160-218 and 743-854. Repertoire samples came only from after the peak T cell response. Females made up more of the donors, who were largely white British, and clonal diversity may have come out too low.

With regard to this clone: Antigen unknown.

The method was immunoSEQ multiplex PCR; TCRdb's version includes in-frame clones alone and lacks a portion of them. The sample yields some 170,000 clones, about 89% seen once. The CDR3 is 15 residues long. The trim removed 4 bases at V and 6 bases at J, leaving 8 bases unmatched. Germline CDR1 LNHDA, CDR2 SQIVND (reference sequence). The receptor was isolated from an adult who received the AZD1222 COVID-19 vaccine. J is TRBJ1-4 and V is TRBV19; 7 bases align to TRBD1. The input for sequencing was peripheral blood, taken 28 days after the second AZD1222 dose. The CDR3, as DNA: TGTGCCAGTAGTACCATCAGGGGGGATGATGAAAAACTGTTTTTT. Translated: CASSTIRGDDEKLFF.